These 25 T cell receptor beta chains came from one sample sequenced in a study of T cell responses to AZD1222 COVID-19 vaccine. Using immunoSEQ multiplex PCR, the repertoire was profiled, and TCRdb retains in-frame clones only, with some absent. The table shows approximately 100,000 clones, with roughly 91% occurring only once. Sequenced material: peripheral blood, taken on day 0 of AZD1222 vaccination. All receptors come from an adult in good health.

This clone was seen just once. V gene TRBV9 combines with J gene TRBJ2-1; no clear D gene. V was pared by 4 bases and J by 6 bases, with 14 bases between. There are 14 residues in the CDR3. Germline assignment: CDR1 SGDLS and CDR2 YYNGEE. In DNA, the CDR3 is TGTGCCAGCAGCTCCCCCGAGGTTGTCAATGAGCAGTTCTTC. Protein: CASSSPEVVNEQFF.

This clone has only a few counts. The chain joins TRBV2 to TRBJ2-7, with D perhaps TRBD1 (6 bases). In germline, CDR1 is SNHLY, CDR2 FYNNEI. The CDR3 is 11 amino acids. Trimming removed 8 bases at V and 3 bases at J, with 8 bases between. For the CDR3, the DNA is TGTGCCAGCGACAGGATCTACGAGCAGTACTTC. It is translated as CASDRIYEQYF.

The chain is built from TRBV30 and TRBJ2-7; TRBD1 matches 7 bases. J was trimmed by 2 bases and V by 5 bases; bases with no gene match: 3. Germline CDR1 and CDR2: GTSNPN and SVGIG (reference sequence). The CDR3 totals 12 residues. This CDR3 is CAWGTEPYEQYF. DNA for the CDR3: TGTGCCTGGGGGACAGAGCCCTACGAGCAGTACTTC.

The chain combines TRBV29-1 with TRBJ1-1; unclear D gene. Between the trimmed V and J ends, which lost 7 bases and 3 bases, there was a span of 15 bases. The CDR3 has 13 amino acids. In germline, CDR1 is SQVTM, CDR2 ANQGSEA. In DNA, the CDR3 is TGCAGCGCCTCGAGGGAGAGAGACACTGAAGCTTTCTTT. Protein sequence: CSASRERDTEAFF.

The chain links TRBV6-1 to TRBJ1-5; maybe TRBD1 (6 bases). The germline V gene has CDR1 MNHNS and CDR2 SASEGT. The CDR3 totals 16 residues. Between the trimmed V and J ends, which lost 0 bases and 1 base, there was a span of 10 bases. CDR3 in amino acids: CASSEADSLSNQPQHF. CDR3 coding DNA: TGTGCCAGCAGTGAAGCGGACAGTCTGAGCAATCAGCCCCAGCATTTT.

Written as DNA, the CDR3 is TGTGCCACCAGTCCGGGACAGGGACGAAACACCATATATTTT. Translation: CATSPGQGRNTIYF. V usage is TRBV24-1 and J usage is TRBJ1-3; 9 bases align to TRBD1. The CDR3 loop spans 14 amino acids. Per the germline V gene, CDR1 is KGHDR and CDR2 is SFDVKD. J was trimmed by 5 bases and V by 6 bases; bases with no gene match: 4.

The V call is TRBV6-4, the J call TRBJ2-5; D might be TRBD2 (5 bases). Germline CDR1 reads MRHNA; CDR2 reads SNTAGT. The CDR3 sequence is 14 residues long. Between the trimmed V and J ends, which lost 8 bases and 0 bases, there was a span of 13 bases. CDR3 nucleotides: TGTGCCAGCCCGTCGGGGATCCACCAAGAGACCCAGTACTTC. Amino acids: CASPSGIHQETQYF.

A single count supports this clone. This rearrangement joins TRBV18 to TRBJ2-3, with TRBD1 identical over 7 bases. The CDR3 spans 14 residues. Trimming took 0 bases from V and 3 from J; bases not matched to a gene: 0. Germline V lookup: CDR1 KGHSH, CDR2 LQKENI. CDR3 sequence: CASSPPRGTDTQYF. In nucleotides, the CDR3 is TGTGCCAGCTCACCACCCAGGGGGACAGATACGCAGTATTTT.

The chain uses TRBV11-2 and TRBJ2-3; D call uncertain. The CDR3 runs 14 residues. V was trimmed by 1 base and J by 0 bases, leaving 5 bases between them. Germline V CDR1 and CDR2: SGHAT, FQNNGV. The CDR3 loop reads CASSLGSSTDTQYF. For the CDR3, the DNA is TGTGCCAGCAGCTTAGGAAGTAGCACAGATACGCAGTATTTT.

This chain links TRBV3-1 (or the pseudogene TRBV3-2) with TRBJ1-2, with unresolved D. Germline lookup yields CDR1 LGHDT and CDR2 YNNKEL (reference sequence). Trimming cost V 3 bases and J 7 bases, with 15 bases left between them. The CDR3 contains 14 residues. The CDR3 here is CASSQIAGVGGYTF. In nucleotides, the CDR3 is TGTGCCAGCAGCCAGATCGCAGGCGTCGGTGGCTACACCTTC.

Points on this clone: This same CDR3 is encoded by further DNA sequences in the sample. This chain links TRBV7-9 with TRBJ2-2, with 7 bases matching TRBD2. Germline CDR1 reads SEHNR; CDR2 reads FQNEAQ (reference sequence). The CDR3 sequence is 18 residues long. Trimming took 9 bases from V and 5 from J; bases not matched to a gene: 21. The CDR3, as DNA: TGTGCCAGTGAACCAAAGACTGGGGGAGGGCCGGGGACCGGGGAGCTGTTTTTT. Translated: CASEPKTGGGPGTGELFF.

The genes are TRBV6-6 and TRBJ2-1; 9 positions match TRBD1. There are 16 residues in the CDR3. The ends lost 6 bases at V and 1 base at J; junction bases unmatched: 7. Germline CDR1 MNHNY, CDR2 SVGAGI (reference sequence). The CDR3 loop is CASSPRTGASYNEQFF. CDR3 DNA sequence: TGTGCCAGCAGCCCACGGACAGGGGCGTCCTACAATGAGCAGTTCTTC.

This clone occurred once. The chain recombines TRBV4-1 with TRBJ2-2; D not certain. Trimming took off 1 base at V and 0 bases at J, with 12 bases between the two ends. CDR1 is MGHRA, CDR2 YSYEKL, per germline. This CDR3 region has 17 residues. This chain's CDR3 is CASSQVLREANTGELFF. DNA for the CDR3: TGCGCCAGCAGCCAAGTTCTTAGGGAAGCGAACACCGGGGAGCTGTTTTTT.

Only a few counts were recorded for this clone. The rearrangement joins TRBV4-1 to TRBJ2-2; TRBD1 aligns across 8 bases. The length of the CDR3 is 15 residues. V dropped 3 bases and J dropped 7; count of bases not matched to a gene: 7. Germline values: CDR1 MGHRA, CDR2 YSYEKL. Written as DNA, the CDR3 is TGCGCCAGCAGCCACCTGACAGGGGTGGACGGGGAGCTGTTTTTT. Its protein is CASSHLTGVDGELFF.

The V call is TRBV5-5, the J call TRBJ1-2, with D perhaps matching TRBD1 (5 bases). V was shortened by 4 bases and J by 6 bases, with 7 bases between the two germline ends. The germline V gene encodes CDR1 SGHKS and CDR2 YYEKEE (reference sequence). The CDR3 is 11 residues long. As DNA, the CDR3 is TGTGCCAGCAGCCCCAGGGATGGCTACACCTTC. It yields the protein CASSPRDGYTF.

This sequence joins TRBV3-1 (or the pseudogene TRBV3-2) and TRBJ2-3, with D uncertain. The CDR3 runs to 15 residues. Germline CDR1 and CDR2: LGHDT and YNNKEL (reference sequence). V was trimmed by 0 bases and J by 6 bases, leaving 13 bases between them. The CDR3 here is CASSQDWATGDTQYF. The CDR3, as DNA: TGTGCCAGCAGCCAAGATTGGGCGACCGGGGATACGCAGTATTTT.

The chain combines TRBV5-1 with TRBJ1-1; a possible D gene is TRBD1 (5 bases). There are 16 residues in the CDR3. V dropped 4 bases and J dropped 2 bases, with 18 bases sitting between them. Looked up from germline, CDR1 is SGHRS and CDR2 is YFSETQ. This CDR3 is CASSPGGGSLNTEAFF. The CDR3 region has the DNA TGCGCCAGCAGCCCCGGTGGGGGTTCTTTAAACACTGAAGCTTTCTTT.

The chain recombines TRBV24-1 with TRBJ2-5; 12 bases match TRBD2. Unmatched junction bases numbered 1, after V lost 2 bases and J lost 4 bases. CDR3 size: 15 residues. Germline-derived CDR1 and CDR2 are KGHDR and SFDVKD. CDR3 sequence reads: CATSDWGLAGETQYF. Here the CDR3 DNA reads TGTGCCACCAGTGATTGGGGACTAGCGGGAGAGACCCAGTACTTC.

This clone is a singleton in its sample. The rearrangement uses TRBV10-3 and TRBJ1-2, with 9 positions matching TRBD1. This CDR3 is built from 16 residues. The junction had 10 bases not matched to a gene; V was cut back by 3 bases and J by 5 bases. The germline V gene has CDR1 ENHRY and CDR2 SYGVKD. The CDR3 sequence is CAISDLYRGRNYGYTF. CDR3 nucleotide sequence: TGTGCCATCAGTGACTTATACAGGGGGCGAAATTATGGCTACACCTTC.

This clone was seen just once. The V call is TRBV28, the J call TRBJ1-5; possible D gene TRBD1, 6 bases. V lost 7 bases and J lost 2, with 15 bases in between. The CDR3 runs 15 residues. Germline V gene lookup returns CDR1 MDHEN and CDR2 SYDVKM. This CDR3 reads CASNLGGGGNQPQHF. The CDR3 DNA reads as TGTGCCAGCAACCTAGGGGGGGGAGGCAATCAGCCCCAGCATTTT.

The V gene is TRBV30, the J gene TRBJ1-1, with TRBD1 as a possible D gene (6 bases). CDR1 is GTSNPN and CDR2 is SVGIG in the germline V gene (reference sequence). The ends were cut back, 2 bases at V and 0 bases at J, with 7 bases in the middle. CDR3 length equals 13 residues. This chain's CDR3 is CAWSRGMNTEAFF. CDR3 sequence (DNA): TGTGCCTGGAGTAGGGGGATGAACACTGAAGCTTTCTTT.

The chain combines TRBV6-4 with TRBJ2-3, with no clear D. Trimming stripped 0 bases from V and 2 bases from J, with 3 bases between. The CDR3 has 13 residues. In germline, CDR1 is MRHNA, CDR2 SNTAGT. The DNA of the CDR3 is TGTGCCAGCAGTGACTCAGCCACAGATACGCAGTATTTT. This translates into CASSDSATDTQYF.

The rearrangement joins TRBV6-2 or TRBV6-3 to TRBJ2-1; 7 bases map to TRBD2. CDR3 length: 14 residues. The germline V gene has CDR1 MNHEY and CDR2 SVGEGT. The V and J ends lost 5 bases and 5 bases, in that order; junction bases with no gene match: 6. The CDR3, as DNA: TGTGCCAGCAGTGCGGGACTACCTAACAATGAGCAGTTCTTC. Protein: CASSAGLPNNEQFF.

The V gene is TRBV19, the J gene TRBJ1-4; tentative D call: TRBD1 (6 bases). The CDR3 runs 15 residues. Germline V gene data show CDR1 as LNHDA and CDR2 as SQIVND (reference sequence). V was shortened by 4 bases and J by 7 bases, with 16 bases between the two germline ends. Written as DNA, the CDR3 is TGTGCCAGTAGTAGGCAGGGGTCACGTGGTGAAAAACTGTTTTTT. Amino acid sequence: CASSRQGSRGEKLFF.

This rearrangement joins TRBV29-1 to TRBJ1-1; D may be TRBD1 (5 bases). This CDR3 is built from 13 residues. Trimming cost V 7 bases and J 0 bases, with 12 bases left between them. CDR1 and CDR2 from the germline V gene are SQVTM and ANQGSEA. The CDR3: CSAQGFMNTEAFF. The DNA of the CDR3 is TGCAGCGCCCAGGGATTTATGAACACTGAAGCTTTCTTT.